This TCR beta chain was retrieved from a study of cytomegalovirus exposure and HLA in healthy donors. PCR amplification relied on 60 Vbeta primers (plus 13 Jbeta primers). Sequenced by immunoSEQ multiplex PCR; TCRdb stores in-frame clones only, minus some. Counted here are some 140,000 clones, around 79% occurring once; the ten biggest clones make up 3.1%. The donors, nominally healthy at sampling, likely had unrecorded immune exposures. The CDR3 covers 13 residues. V lost 6 bases to trimming and J lost 3 bases, with 12 bases between them. CDR1 LNHDA and CDR2 SQIVND come from the germline V gene (reference sequence).

The gene calls are TRBV19 and TRBJ2-7; no clear D. Sequenced input: PBMCs. This clonotype was obtained from a female donor in good health and CMV-seronegative. The CDR3 DNA sequence: TGTGCCAGTAGCAAACTACGTTTCTACGAGCAGTACTTC. This sequence encodes CASSKLRFYEQYF.